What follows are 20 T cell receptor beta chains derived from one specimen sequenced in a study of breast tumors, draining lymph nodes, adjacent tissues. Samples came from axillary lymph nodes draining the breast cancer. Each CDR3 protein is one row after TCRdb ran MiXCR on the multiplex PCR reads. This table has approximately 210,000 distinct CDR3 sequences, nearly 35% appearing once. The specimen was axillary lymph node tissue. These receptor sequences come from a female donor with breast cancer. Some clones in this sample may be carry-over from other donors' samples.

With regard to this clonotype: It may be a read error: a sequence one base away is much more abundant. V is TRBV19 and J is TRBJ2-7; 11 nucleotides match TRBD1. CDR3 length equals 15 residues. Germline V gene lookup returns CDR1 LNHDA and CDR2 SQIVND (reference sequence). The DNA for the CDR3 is TGTGCCAATAGTGCCGCCGGGACAGGGGGTTACGAGCAGTACTTC. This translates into CANSAAGTGGYEQYF.

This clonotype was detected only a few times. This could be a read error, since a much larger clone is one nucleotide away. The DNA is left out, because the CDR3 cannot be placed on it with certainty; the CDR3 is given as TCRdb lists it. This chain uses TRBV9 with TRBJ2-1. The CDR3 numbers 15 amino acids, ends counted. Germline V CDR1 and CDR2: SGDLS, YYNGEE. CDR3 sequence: CASSVAGGSYNEPFF.

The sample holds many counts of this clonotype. DNA for the CDR3: TGTGCCAGCAACTCCGGGGGTCCTAATGAAAAACTGTTTTTT. It translates to CASNSGGPNEKLFF. The chain couples TRBV6-5 to TRBJ1-4; weak D call: TRBD1 (5 bases). Deletions cut 7 bases from V and 3 bases from J, with 12 bases between. From germline, CDR1 is MNHEY and CDR2 SVGAGI. CDR3 length: 14 residues.

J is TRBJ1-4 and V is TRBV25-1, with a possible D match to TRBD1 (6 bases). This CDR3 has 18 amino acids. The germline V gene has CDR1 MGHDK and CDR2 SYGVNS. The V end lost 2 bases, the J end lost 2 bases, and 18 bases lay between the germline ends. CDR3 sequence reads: CASSESEVTGFTNEKLFF. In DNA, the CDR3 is TGTGCCAGCAGTGAAAGCGAGGTAACAGGGTTCACTAATGAAAAACTGTTTTTT.

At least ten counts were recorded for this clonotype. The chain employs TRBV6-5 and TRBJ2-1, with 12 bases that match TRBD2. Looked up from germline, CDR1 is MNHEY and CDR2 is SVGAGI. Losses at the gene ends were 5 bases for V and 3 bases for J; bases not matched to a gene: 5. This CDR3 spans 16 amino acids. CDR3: CASSPWTSGVYNEQFF. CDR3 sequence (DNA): TGTGCCAGCAGTCCGTGGACTAGCGGGGTCTACAATGAGCAGTTCTTC.

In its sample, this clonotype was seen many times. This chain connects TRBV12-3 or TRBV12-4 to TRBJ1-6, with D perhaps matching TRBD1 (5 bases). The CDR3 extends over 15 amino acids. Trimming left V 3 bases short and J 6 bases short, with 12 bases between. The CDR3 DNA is TGTGCCAGCAGTTTCCAGGGCGGGCTTAATTCACCCCTCCACTTT. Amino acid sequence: CASSFQGGLNSPLHF.

This CDR3 is CSVEQTSGRDNSPLHF. The CDR3 coding sequence is TGCAGCGTTGAGCAGACTAGCGGGAGAGATAATTCACCCCTCCACTTT. The genes are TRBV29-1 and TRBJ1-6; no clear D. V lost 3 bases, J lost 5 bases, and 17 bases lay in between. The CDR3 is made up of 16 amino acids. Per the germline V gene, CDR1 is SQVTM and CDR2 is ANQGSEA.

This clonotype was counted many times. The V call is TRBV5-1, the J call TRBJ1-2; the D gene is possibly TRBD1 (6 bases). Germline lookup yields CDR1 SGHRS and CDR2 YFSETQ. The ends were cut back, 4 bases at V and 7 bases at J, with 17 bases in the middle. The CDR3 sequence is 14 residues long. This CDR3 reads CASSVSQGSGGYTF. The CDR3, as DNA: TGCGCCAGCAGCGTCTCACAGGGAAGTGGTGGCTACACCTTC. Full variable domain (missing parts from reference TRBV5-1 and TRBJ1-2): KAGVTQTPRYLIKTRGQQVTLSCSPISGHRSVSWYQQTPGQGLQFLFEYFSETQRNKGNFPGRFSGRQFSNSRSEMNVSTLELGDSALYLCASSVSQGSGGYTFGSGTRLTVV.

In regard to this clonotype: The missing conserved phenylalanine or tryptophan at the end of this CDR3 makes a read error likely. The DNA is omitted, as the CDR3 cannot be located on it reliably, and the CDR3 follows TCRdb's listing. The CDR3 loop is CASPSQGNT. V usage is TRBV7-3 and J usage is TRBJ1-3; TRBD1 is the table's D call, not checked against the DNA. The germline V gene encodes CDR1 SGHTA and CDR2 FQGTGA. Both ends counted, the CDR3 spans 9 residues.

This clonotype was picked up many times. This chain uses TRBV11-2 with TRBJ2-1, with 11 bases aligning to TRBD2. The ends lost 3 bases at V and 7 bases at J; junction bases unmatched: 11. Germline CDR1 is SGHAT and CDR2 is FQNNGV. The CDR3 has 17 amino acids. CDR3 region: CASSFRLAGLQPNEQFF. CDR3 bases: TGTGCCAGCAGCTTTAGACTAGCGGGGTTACAACCAAATGAGCAGTTCTTC.

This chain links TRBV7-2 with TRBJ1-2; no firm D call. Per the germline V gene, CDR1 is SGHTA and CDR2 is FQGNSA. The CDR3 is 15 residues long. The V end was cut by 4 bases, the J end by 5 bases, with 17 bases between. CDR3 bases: TGTGCCAGCAGCTCAAACTTAGCTAGGGATTATGGCTACACCTTC. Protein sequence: CASSSNLARDYGYTF.

The CDR3 here is CARGGLGRGGVETQYF. The CDR3, as DNA: TGTGCTAGAGGGGGCCTCGGTAGGGGGGGAGTAGAGACCCAGTACTTC. The chain links TRBV24-1 to TRBJ2-5; either TRBD1 or TRBD2 may supply D (7 bases each). Germline CDR1 KGHDR, CDR2 SFDVKD. This CDR3 has 16 amino acids.

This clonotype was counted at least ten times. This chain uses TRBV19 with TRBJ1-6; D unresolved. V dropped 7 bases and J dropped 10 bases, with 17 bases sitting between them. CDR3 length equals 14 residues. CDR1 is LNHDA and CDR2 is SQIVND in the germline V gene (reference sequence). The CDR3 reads CASTHRAPLSPLHF. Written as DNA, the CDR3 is TGTGCCAGTACCCACCGGGCCCCCTTGTCACCCCTCCACTTT.

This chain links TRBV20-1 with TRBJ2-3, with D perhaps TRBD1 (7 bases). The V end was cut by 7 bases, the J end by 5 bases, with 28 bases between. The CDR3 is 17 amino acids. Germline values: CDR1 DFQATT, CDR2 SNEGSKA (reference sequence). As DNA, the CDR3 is TGCAGTGTAGGGCAATTAGCGGAAGGGGGCTTGGGAGATACGCAGTATTTT. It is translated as CSVGQLAEGGLGDTQYF.

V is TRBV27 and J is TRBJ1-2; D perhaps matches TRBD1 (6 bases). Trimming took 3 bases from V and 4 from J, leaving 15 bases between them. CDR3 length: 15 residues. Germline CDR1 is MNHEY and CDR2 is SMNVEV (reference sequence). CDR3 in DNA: TGTGCCAGCAGTTTGGGGGGCAGGGGCCTCTATGGCTACACCTTC. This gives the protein CASSLGGRGLYGYTF.

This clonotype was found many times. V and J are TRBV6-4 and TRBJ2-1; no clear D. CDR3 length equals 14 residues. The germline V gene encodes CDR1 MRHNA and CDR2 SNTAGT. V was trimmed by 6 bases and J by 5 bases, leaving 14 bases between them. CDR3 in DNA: TGTGCCAGCAGCCAAGAATACCTGAACAATGAGCAGTTCTTC. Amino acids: CASSQEYLNNEQFF.

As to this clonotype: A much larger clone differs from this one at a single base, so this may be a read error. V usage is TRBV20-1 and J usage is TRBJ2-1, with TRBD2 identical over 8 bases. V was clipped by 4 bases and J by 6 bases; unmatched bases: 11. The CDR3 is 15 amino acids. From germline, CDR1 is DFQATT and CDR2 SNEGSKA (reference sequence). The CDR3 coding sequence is TGCAGTGCTAAGGGACTAGAAAATAACTCCAATGAGCAGTTCTTC. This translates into CSAKGLENNSNEQFF.

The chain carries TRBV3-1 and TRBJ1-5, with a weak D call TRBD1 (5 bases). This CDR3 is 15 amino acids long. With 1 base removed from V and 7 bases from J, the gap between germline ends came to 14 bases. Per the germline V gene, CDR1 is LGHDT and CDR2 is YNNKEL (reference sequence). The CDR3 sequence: CASSQGGVDAQPQHF. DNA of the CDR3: TGTGCCAGCAGCCAAGGGGGCGTGGATGCCCAGCCCCAGCATTTT.

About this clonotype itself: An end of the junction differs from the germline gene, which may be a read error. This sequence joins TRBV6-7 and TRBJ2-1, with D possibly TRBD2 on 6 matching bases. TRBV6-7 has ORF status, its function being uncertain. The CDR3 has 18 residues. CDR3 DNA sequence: TGTGCCAGCAGTCACTCGACCGCGAAATTGGGGGGATACAATGAGCAGTTCTTC. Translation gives CASSHSTAKLGGYNEQFF.

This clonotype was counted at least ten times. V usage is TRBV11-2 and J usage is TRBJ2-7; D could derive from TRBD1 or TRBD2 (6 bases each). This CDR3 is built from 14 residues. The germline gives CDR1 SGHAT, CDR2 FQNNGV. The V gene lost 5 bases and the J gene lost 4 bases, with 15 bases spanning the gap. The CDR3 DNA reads TGTGCCAGCAGCCCGGGGGCCGCCAGATACGAGCAGTACTTC. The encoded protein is CASSPGAARYEQYF.